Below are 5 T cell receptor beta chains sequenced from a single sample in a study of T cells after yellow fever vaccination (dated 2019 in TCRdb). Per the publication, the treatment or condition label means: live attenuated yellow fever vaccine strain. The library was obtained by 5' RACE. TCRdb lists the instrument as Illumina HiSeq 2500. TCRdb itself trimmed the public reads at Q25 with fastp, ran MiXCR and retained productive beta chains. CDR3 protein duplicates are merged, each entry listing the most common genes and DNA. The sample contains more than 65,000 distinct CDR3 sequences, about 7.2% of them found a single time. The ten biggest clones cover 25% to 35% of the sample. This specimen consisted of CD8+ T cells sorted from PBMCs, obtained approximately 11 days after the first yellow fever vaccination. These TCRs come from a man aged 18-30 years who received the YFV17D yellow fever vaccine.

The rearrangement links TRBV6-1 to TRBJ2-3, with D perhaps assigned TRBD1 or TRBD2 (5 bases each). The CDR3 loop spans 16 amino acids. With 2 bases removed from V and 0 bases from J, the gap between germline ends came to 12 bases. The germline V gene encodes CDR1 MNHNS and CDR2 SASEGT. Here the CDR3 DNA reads TGTGCCAGCAGTGAATGGGACGGAAGAAGCACAGATACGCAGTATTTT. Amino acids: CASSEWDGRSTDTQYF.

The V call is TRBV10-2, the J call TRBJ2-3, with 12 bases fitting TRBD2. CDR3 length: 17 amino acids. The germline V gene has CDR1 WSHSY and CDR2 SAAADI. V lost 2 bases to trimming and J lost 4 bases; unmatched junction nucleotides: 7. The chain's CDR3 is CASSETPSGGASDTQYF. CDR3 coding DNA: TGCGCCAGCAGTGAGACGCCTAGCGGGGGGGCATCAGATACGCAGTATTTT.

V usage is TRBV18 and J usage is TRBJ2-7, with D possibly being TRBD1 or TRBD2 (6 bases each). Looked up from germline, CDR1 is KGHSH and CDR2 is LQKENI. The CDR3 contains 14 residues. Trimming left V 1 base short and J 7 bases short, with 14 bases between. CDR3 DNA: TGTGCCAGCTCACCACGGCCAGGGGACTGGGAGCAGTACTTC. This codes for CASSPRPGDWEQYF.

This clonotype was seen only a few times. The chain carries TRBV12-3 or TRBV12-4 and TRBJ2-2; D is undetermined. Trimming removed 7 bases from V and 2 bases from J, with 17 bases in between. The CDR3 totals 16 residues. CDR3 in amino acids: CASISTEAFNTGELFF. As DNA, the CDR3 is TGTGCCAGCATTTCTACAGAGGCCTTTAACACCGGGGAGCTGTTTTTT.

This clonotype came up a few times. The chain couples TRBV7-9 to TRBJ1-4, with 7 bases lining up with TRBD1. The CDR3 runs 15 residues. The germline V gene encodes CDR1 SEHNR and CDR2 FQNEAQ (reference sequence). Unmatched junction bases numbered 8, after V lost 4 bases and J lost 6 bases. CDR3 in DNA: TGTGCCAGCAGCTCCCCCGGGACAGCCTATGAAAAACTGTTTTTT. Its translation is CASSSPGTAYEKLFF. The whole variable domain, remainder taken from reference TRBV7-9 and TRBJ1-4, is DTGVSQNPRHKITKRGQNVTFRCDPISEHNRLYWYRQTLGQGPEFLTYFQNEAQLEKSRLLSDRFSAERPKGSFSTLEIQRTEQGDSAMYLCASSSPGTAYEKLFFGSGTQLSVL.